One sample yielded the 16 T cell receptor beta chains listed below, sequenced in a study of cytomegalovirus exposure and HLA in healthy donors. In the PCR, 60 Vbeta and 13 Jbeta primers were used. The assay was immunoSEQ multiplex PCR, and TCRdb's table has in-frame clones only and misses some. Seen here are 200,000 or so clones, over 80% observed once, and the top ten hold under 0.85%. The sequencing input was PBMCs. All receptors derive from a boy younger than 10 in good health and CMV-seronegative.

The chain combines TRBV6-6 with TRBJ1-2, with a tentative D call TRBD1 (6 bases). The CDR3 is 13 residues long. The V and J ends lost 7 bases and 2 bases respectively, with 11 bases between them. The germline gives CDR1 MNHNY, CDR2 SVGAGI (reference sequence). The CDR3 DNA is TGTGCCAGCAAACAACAGGGAAACTATGGCTACACCTTC. Residues: CASKQQGNYGYTF.

The chain couples TRBV11-2 to TRBJ2-5; D not resolved. Trimming cost V 4 bases and J 2 bases, with 5 bases left between them. The germline gives CDR1 SGHAT, CDR2 FQNNGV. The CDR3 is made up of 12 amino acids. The CDR3 sequence: CASSSVQETQYF. Here the CDR3 DNA reads TGTGCCAGCAGCTCGGTTCAAGAGACCCAGTACTTC.

V usage is TRBV6-5 and J usage is TRBJ1-2; D is unclear. Germline CDR1 is MNHEY and CDR2 is SVGAGI. CDR3 length equals 12 residues. V gave up 6 bases and J gave up 8 bases, with 13 bases separating them. This chain's CDR3 is CASRTGQRGYTF. CDR3 DNA: TGTGCCAGCAGGACGGGCCAGCGGGGCTACACCTTC.

This chain links TRBV4-2 with TRBJ1-2; tentatively, D is TRBD1 (5 bases). Trimming shortened V by 0 bases and J by 5 bases, and 16 bases separated the two germline ends. CDR1 LGHNA and CDR2 YNFKEQ come from the germline V gene. The CDR3 is 16 amino acids. DNA of the CDR3: TGTGCCAGCAGCCAAGAGGGGCGGGGCGAATTTTATGGCTACACCTTC. This gives the protein CASSQEGRGEFYGYTF.

The chain uses TRBV4-1 and TRBJ1-2; 9 bases match TRBD1. The trim removed 1 base at V and 7 bases at J, leaving 13 bases unmatched. This CDR3 spans 17 amino acids. The germline V gene has CDR1 MGHRA and CDR2 YSYEKL. In DNA form, the CDR3 reads TGCGCCAGCAGCCAAGCCCTCCCGGGACAGGGAGGTTCTGGCTACACCTTC. As protein: CASSQALPGQGGSGYTF.

This chain connects TRBV2 to TRBJ2-7; possible D gene TRBD1, 6 bases. This CDR3 region has 15 residues. V was shortened by 0 bases and J by 1 base, with 10 bases between the two germline ends. Germline assignment: CDR1 SNHLY and CDR2 FYNNEI. The CDR3 loop is CASSEATQGSYEQYF. CDR3 coding DNA: TGTGCCAGCAGTGAAGCAACACAGGGATCCTACGAGCAGTACTTC.

The gene calls are TRBV6-4 and TRBJ1-2, with D possibly being TRBD1 (6 bases). This CDR3 is 14 amino acids long. The V end was cut by 2 bases, the J end by 4 bases, with 11 bases between. Per the germline V gene, CDR1 is MRHNA and CDR2 is SNTAGT. The CDR3 protein is CASSDLGQPYGYTF. For the CDR3, the DNA is TGTGCCAGCAGTGACCTTGGACAGCCCTATGGCTACACCTTC.

This clone was recorded once. V usage is TRBV7-8 and J usage is TRBJ2-7, with 7 bases lining up with TRBD1. With V trimmed by 2 bases and J by 2 bases, 3 bases remained unmatched. From germline, CDR1 is SGHVS and CDR2 FQNEAQ. This CDR3 has 14 residues. Here the CDR3 DNA reads TGTGCCAGCAGCTTAAGGGGGCGCCCCTACGAGCAGTACTTC. This translates into CASSLRGRPYEQYF.

The J gene is TRBJ2-7, the V gene TRBV6-5, with D possibly being TRBD2 (6 bases). Germline CDR1 is MNHEY and CDR2 is SVGAGI. The CDR3 is made up of 14 amino acids. V gave up 5 bases and J gave up 3 bases, with 14 bases separating them. The CDR3 is CASSVRLELYEQYF. CDR3 DNA sequence: TGTGCCAGCAGTGTCAGACTAGAGCTCTACGAGCAGTACTTC.

J is TRBJ2-1 and V is TRBV10-1, with TRBD2 matching 8 bases. Germline CDR1 WNHNN, CDR2 SYGVQD (reference sequence). The CDR3 is made up of 15 amino acids. V was clipped by 2 bases and J by 2 bases; unmatched bases: 2. CDR3 loop: CASSEAGGTYNEQFF. Written as DNA, the CDR3 is TGCGCCAGCAGTGAGGCGGGGGGTACCTACAATGAGCAGTTCTTC.

The chain employs TRBV7-9 and TRBJ1-2; D is ambiguous. This CDR3 contains 13 residues. Germline V gene data show CDR1 as SEHNR and CDR2 as FQNEAQ (reference sequence). V was pared by 7 bases and J by 3 bases, with 12 bases between. The CDR3 DNA reads as TGTGCCAGCAACGAGGGCGGATACTATGGCTACACCTTC. This codes for CASNEGGYYGYTF.

This chain links TRBV5-8 with TRBJ1-5; 9 positions match TRBD1. The CDR3 spans 13 residues. J lost 4 bases, V lost 6 bases, and 2 bases had no gene match. Per germline, CDR1 SGHTS and CDR2 YDEGEE. In DNA form, the CDR3 reads TGTGCCAGCAAGGACAGGGGAAATCAGCCCCAGCATTTT. Its protein is CASKDRGNQPQHF.

The CDR3 DNA reads as TGTGCCAGCAGCTTTATGGAGGGAGGGCGGGAGCAGTACTTC. This codes for CASSFMEGGREQYF. This chain joins TRBV13 and TRBJ2-7; 7 bases fit TRBD2. This CDR3 has 14 residues. Germline V lookup: CDR1 PRHDT, CDR2 FYEKMQ (reference sequence). Trimming at V came to 3 bases and at J to 7 bases, leaving 9 bases not matched to a gene.

The gene calls are TRBV14 and TRBJ2-4, with a weak D call TRBD1 (5 bases). CDR1 and CDR2 from the germline V gene are SGHDN and FVKESK. Between the trimmed V and J ends, which lost 4 bases and 0 bases, there was a span of 13 bases. This CDR3 region has 16 residues. The CDR3 loop reads CASSPDRNQAKNIQYF. In DNA form, the CDR3 reads TGTGCCAGCAGCCCCGACAGAAATCAAGCCAAAAACATTCAGTACTTC.

This CDR3 is CASSILEGAKNGYTF. CDR3 nucleotides: TGTGCCAGTAGTATTTTAGAGGGGGCGAAGAATGGCTACACCTTC. The rearrangement links TRBV19 to TRBJ1-2; 7 nucleotides match TRBD1. This CDR3 contains 15 residues. Germline V gives CDR1 LNHDA, CDR2 SQIVND (reference sequence). J gave up 6 bases and V 3 bases, and 10 bases lay outside the gene matches.

The V call is TRBV6-5, the J call TRBJ2-7, with 10 bases lining up with TRBD1. CDR1 is MNHEY and CDR2 is SVGAGI in the germline V gene. Trimming removed 6 bases from V and 2 bases from J; junction bases left unmatched: 7. CDR3 length: 15 amino acids. CDR3 DNA: TGTGCCAGCAGCCAGGACAGGGGGACGACCTACGAGCAGTACTTC. The encoded protein is CASSQDRGTTYEQYF.